Shown below are 14 T cell receptor beta chains from a single sample sequenced in a study of cytomegalovirus exposure and HLA in healthy donors. The study ran its PCR with 60 Vbeta and 13 Jbeta primers. The data were produced by immunoSEQ multiplex PCR, yet TCRdb's version contains in-frame clones alone and is incomplete. Counted here are roughly 100,000 clones, almost 80% occurring once; the ten biggest clones make up approximately 3.8%. Sequencing was carried out using PBMCs. These receptor sequences come from a man between 45 and 60 years old in good health and CMV-seropositive.

The CDR3 here is CATSTGLADYNEQFF. The CDR3 region has the DNA TGTGCCACCTCGACGGGACTAGCGGATTACAATGAGCAGTTCTTC. The rearrangement uses TRBV2 and TRBJ2-1; 11 bases fit TRBD2. With V trimmed by 10 bases and J by 4 bases, 9 bases remained unmatched. Germline V gene sequence: CDR1 SNHLY, CDR2 FYNNEI. The CDR3 runs 15 residues.

The chain carries TRBV11-2 and TRBJ2-3, with D perhaps matching TRBD2 (5 bases). The V gene lost 3 bases and the J gene lost 12 bases, with 19 bases spanning the gap. CDR1 and CDR2 (germline): SGHAT, FQNNGV. The CDR3 extends over 14 amino acids. The CDR3, as DNA: TGTGCCAGCAGCTTGTCTAGTTACAGCGGAATACAGTATTTT. It translates to CASSLSSYSGIQYF.

This chain uses TRBV5-1 with TRBJ2-1, with 7 bases that match TRBD2. J was trimmed by 7 bases and V by 0 bases; bases with no gene match: 4. CDR3 length: 14 amino acids. Germline V gene sequence: CDR1 SGHRS, CDR2 YFSETQ. CDR3 nucleotide sequence: TGCGCCAGCAGCTTGGCGGGGGACTATAATGAGCAGTTCTTC. It encodes CASSLAGDYNEQFF.

The rearrangement uses TRBV6-1 and TRBJ1-5, with TRBD1 identical over 7 bases. This CDR3 is 13 amino acids long. After removal of 5 bases from V and 6 bases from J, the junction contained 4 bases not matched to a gene. Germline CDR1 is MNHNS and CDR2 is SASEGT. CDR3 in amino acids: CASSLTGSQPQHF. The CDR3 DNA follows: TGTGCCAGCAGTTTGACAGGGTCTCAGCCCCAGCATTTT.

There are a few counts of this clone. The chain has TRBV6-1 and TRBJ2-1; 7 bases are a match to TRBD1. Germline values: CDR1 MNHNS, CDR2 SASEGT. With 6 bases clipped from V and 10 bases from J, the junction kept 9 bases outside the gene matches. The CDR3 has 13 amino acids. The CDR3 DNA follows: TGTGCCAGCAGCAAAGACAGGGCGAGGGAGCAGTTCTTC. Amino acid sequence: CASSKDRAREQFF.

The gene calls are TRBV9 and TRBJ2-1; a weak D match, TRBD1 (6 bases). Per germline, CDR1 SGDLS and CDR2 YYNGEE. The CDR3 consists of 14 residues. Trimming cost V 4 bases and J 6 bases, with 14 bases left between them. The CDR3 sequence is CASSPNPGVNEQFF. The CDR3 DNA reads as TGTGCCAGCAGCCCTAATCCAGGGGTCAATGAGCAGTTCTTC.

The J gene is TRBJ2-6, the V gene TRBV5-6; perhaps TRBD1 as D (5 bases). Trimming removed 3 bases from V and 2 bases from J, with 12 bases in between. Germline-derived CDR1 and CDR2 are SGHDT and YYEEEE. The CDR3 runs 16 residues. The CDR3 DNA sequence: TGTGCCAGCAGCTCGTCCAGGGCCGCTGGGGCCAACGTCCTGACTTTC. It is translated as CASSSSRAAGANVLTF.

The V and J genes are TRBV7-6 and TRBJ1-1; 10 bases align to TRBD1. V shed 1 base and J 3 bases; nucleotides not matched to a gene: 5. Per the germline V gene, CDR1 is SGHVS and CDR2 is FNYEAQ. The CDR3 runs 16 residues. The CDR3 nucleotides are TGTGCCAGCAGCTTAGAGGGACAGGGGAAATACACTGAAGCTTTCTTT. This codes for CASSLEGQGKYTEAFF.

The chain combines TRBV11-2 with TRBJ2-7, with D perhaps TRBD2 (7 bases). CDR1 and CDR2 from the germline V gene are SGHAT and FQNNGV. CDR3 length: 13 residues. The germline V and J ends were trimmed by 8 bases and 6 bases, with 17 bases remaining between them. The CDR3 reads CASGGAGEGEQYF. CDR3 nucleotide sequence: TGTGCCAGCGGGGGGGCGGGAGAAGGCGAGCAGTACTTC.

This clone has just a few counts. The rearrangement uses TRBV5-1 and TRBJ1-4; unclear D gene. The CDR3 is made up of 13 amino acids. CDR1 is SGHRS, CDR2 YFSETQ, per germline. The V gene lost 3 bases and the J gene lost 8 bases, with 11 bases spanning the gap. The CDR3 coding sequence is TGCGCCAGCAGCTCTGGACCGGGAGAAAAACTGTTTTTT. Residues: CASSSGPGEKLFF.

This rearrangement joins TRBV10-2 to TRBJ2-7; TRBD2 agrees at 14 bases. CDR1 is WSHSY and CDR2 is SAAADI in the germline V gene. V trimming: 5 bases; J trimming: 3 bases; junction bases outside the gene matches: 3. The CDR3 totals 15 residues. The CDR3 is CASSPGTSGSYEQYF. The DNA for the CDR3 is TGCGCCAGCAGTCCCGGGACTAGCGGGAGCTACGAGCAGTACTTC.

This chain joins TRBV10-3 and TRBJ2-7; TRBD1 aligns across 11 bases. Germline loops: CDR1 ENHRY, CDR2 SYGVKD. The CDR3 loop spans 16 amino acids. The trim removed 8 bases at V and 2 bases at J, leaving 11 bases unmatched. CDR3 sequence (DNA): TGTGCCATCGGGCCCCGTTCGGGACAGGGGGCCTACGAGCAGTACTTC. Translating it yields CAIGPRSGQGAYEQYF.

J is TRBJ2-1 and V is TRBV27, with 11 bases fitting TRBD2. From germline, CDR1 is MNHEY and CDR2 SMNVEV (reference sequence). CDR3 length: 16 residues. V trimming: 5 bases; J trimming: 4 bases; junction bases outside the gene matches: 7. CDR3 in amino acids: CASSLIAGGLYNEQFF. CDR3 bases: TGTGCCAGCAGTCTCATAGCGGGAGGGCTTTACAATGAGCAGTTCTTC.

In its sample, this clone was seen a few times. As DNA, the CDR3 is TGCGCCAGCAGCTTCCGATCGAGCTCCTACAATGAGCAGTTCTTC. This gives the protein CASSFRSSSYNEQFF. The chain joins TRBV5-1 to TRBJ2-1; D remains ambiguous. V was trimmed by 2 bases and J by 0 bases, leaving 9 bases between them. This CDR3 has 15 amino acids. Looked up from germline, CDR1 is SGHRS and CDR2 is YFSETQ.